Each of the 9 T cell receptor beta chains below was sequenced from the same sample in a study of cytomegalovirus exposure and HLA in healthy donors. Data came from immunoSEQ multiplex PCR; TCRdb stores just in-frame clones and leaves some out. The table shows around 300,000 clones, with 88% occurring only once. The sequenced sample was PBMCs. These receptors all stem from a man younger than 45 in good health and CMV-seronegative.

The chain is built from TRBV19 and TRBJ2-3, with D unclear. The CDR3 runs to 13 residues. V was cut by 2 bases and J by 6 bases, with 9 bases left in between. The germline V gene has CDR1 LNHDA and CDR2 SQIVND (reference sequence). The CDR3: CASSIPPVDTQYF. In nucleotides, the CDR3 is TGTGCCAGTAGTATACCTCCGGTGGATACGCAGTATTTT. The full variable domain, its missing parts supplied by reference TRBV19 and TRBJ2-3, is DGGITQSPKYLFRKEGQNVTLSCEQNLNHDAMYWYRQDPGQGLRLIYYSQIVNDFQKGDIAEGYSVSREKKESFPLTVTSAQKNPTAFYLCASSIPPVDTQYFGPGTRLTVL.

This CDR3 reads CASSFLAGGQAGELFF. The CDR3 DNA reads as TGTGCCAGCAGCTTTTTAGCGGGGGGGCAGGCCGGGGAGCTGTTTTTT. V usage is TRBV7-2 and J usage is TRBJ2-2; 11 nucleotides agree with TRBD2. V dropped 3 bases and J dropped 6; count of bases not matched to a gene: 6. The CDR3 totals 16 residues. Germline CDR1 SGHTA, CDR2 FQGNSA.

The V call is TRBV9, the J call TRBJ2-3; no clear D gene. V gave up 0 bases and J gave up 2 bases, with 10 bases separating them. This CDR3 comprises 15 residues. Germline CDR1 reads SGDLS; CDR2 reads YYNGEE. The CDR3 region is CASSVGQRNTDTQYF. CDR3 bases: TGTGCCAGCAGCGTAGGGCAAAGAAACACAGATACGCAGTATTTT.

The chain recombines TRBV30 with TRBJ1-2; 10 nucleotides line up with TRBD1. The V and J ends lost 3 bases and 8 bases, in that order; junction bases with no gene match: 6. The germline CDR1 and CDR2 sequences are GTSNPN and SVGIG (reference sequence). There are 13 residues in the CDR3. The CDR3: CAWRGTGVIGYTF. Here the CDR3 DNA reads TGTGCCTGGAGGGGGACAGGGGTAATCGGCTACACCTTC.

The V call is TRBV7-9, the J call TRBJ1-2, with D perhaps matching TRBD1 (5 bases). The V gene's germline CDR1 is SEHNR and CDR2 FQNEAQ (reference sequence). The CDR3 sequence is 14 residues long. V lost 5 bases to trimming and J lost 8 bases, with 18 bases between them. The CDR3 DNA is TGTGCCAGCAGCCAACTACAGGATCAAGGGGGCTACACCTTC. It specifies CASSQLQDQGGYTF.

CDR3 amino acids: CASSFGGAGDYEQYF. CDR3 DNA sequence: TGTGCCAGCAGTTTCGGGGGCGCGGGAGACTACGAGCAGTACTTC. The chain recombines TRBV27 with TRBJ2-7; D possibly corresponds to TRBD2 (7 bases). V lost 3 bases and J 3 bases, leaving 15 bases between the germline ends. Per the germline V gene, CDR1 is MNHEY and CDR2 is SMNVEV (reference sequence). The CDR3 runs to 15 residues.

This clone was seen a single time. V is TRBV11-3 and J is TRBJ2-1; no definite D call. The CDR3 totals 13 residues. From germline, CDR1 is SGHNT and CDR2 YENEEA. V lost 1 base to trimming and J lost 8 bases, with 9 bases between them. CDR3 in amino acids: CASSLGARHEQFF. CDR3 nucleotide sequence: TGTGCCAGCAGCTTAGGAGCGAGGCATGAGCAGTTCTTC.

This clone appeared once. This rearrangement joins TRBV6-5 to TRBJ2-5, with D unclear. Germline values: CDR1 MNHEY, CDR2 SVGAGI. The CDR3 is made up of 13 amino acids. The ends were cut back, 0 bases at V and 7 bases at J, with 9 bases in the middle. CDR3 sequence reads: CASSYSASGTQYF. The CDR3 region has the DNA TGTGCCAGCAGTTACTCCGCCTCCGGGACCCAGTACTTC.

The chain links TRBV27 to TRBJ2-3; the D gene is possibly TRBD2 (6 bases). Trimming took off 3 bases at V and 2 bases at J, with 9 bases between the two ends. The CDR3 runs to 14 residues. From germline, CDR1 is MNHEY and CDR2 SMNVEV (reference sequence). The CDR3 nucleotides are TGTGCCAGCAGTTTCGGGGGACCCACAGATACGCAGTATTTT. Amino acid sequence: CASSFGGPTDTQYF.